These 13 T cell receptor beta chains originate from one sample sequenced in a study of T cell responses to AZD1222 COVID-19 vaccine. Profiled with immunoSEQ multiplex PCR; TCRdb holds only in-frame clones, not every one. The table lists approximately 150,000 clones, 89% of them singletons. The specimen was peripheral blood, collected on day 0 of AZD1222 vaccination. All receptors come from an adult in good health.

The chain uses TRBV9 and TRBJ1-4; 9 bases align to TRBD1. V gave up 3 bases and J gave up 8 bases; unmatched junction bases: 11. CDR3 length equals 16 residues. From germline, CDR1 is SGDLS and CDR2 YYNGEE. The CDR3: CASSAGPGQGNEKLFF. The DNA for the CDR3 is TGTGCCAGCAGCGCGGGGCCGGGACAGGGTAACGAAAAACTGTTTTTT.

CDR3 nucleotides: TGTGCCAGCAGGCACACCCGAATCGATGAGCAGTTCTTC. Amino acids: CASRHTRIDEQFF. This chain uses TRBV7-9 with TRBJ2-1; D not resolved. The CDR3 sequence is 13 residues long. Germline CDR1 reads SEHNR; CDR2 reads FQNEAQ (reference sequence). V was cut by 6 bases and J by 8 bases, with 14 bases left in between.

V gene TRBV12-5 combines with J gene TRBJ1-2; TRBD1 might be the D (5 bases). The V end was cut by 6 bases, the J end by 3 bases, with 14 bases between. The CDR3 loop spans 14 amino acids. Per the germline V gene, CDR1 is LGHNT and CDR2 is FRNRAP. The CDR3 nucleotides are TGTGCTAGTGGCCAGAGTGGGGGAGACTATGGCTACACCTTC. It translates to CASGQSGGDYGYTF.

The V and J genes are TRBV2 and TRBJ1-5; TRBD1 agrees at 7 bases. The CDR3 has 14 amino acids. Germline CDR1 is SNHLY and CDR2 is FYNNEI. Germline trimming cut 5 bases from V and 5 bases from J; bases unmatched to any gene: 6. In DNA form, the CDR3 reads TGTGCCAGCAGTTTACAGGGGAAGTATCAGCCCCAGCATTTT. Amino acid sequence: CASSLQGKYQPQHF.

V is TRBV3-1 (or the pseudogene TRBV3-2) and J is TRBJ2-7; the match to TRBD2 covers 11 bases. There are 16 residues in the CDR3. CDR1 and CDR2 (germline): LGHDT, YNNKEL (reference sequence). V lost 3 bases, J lost 4 bases, and 8 bases stayed unmatched. This chain's CDR3 is CASSHPGTSGDYEQYF. The CDR3 nucleotides read TGTGCCAGCAGCCACCCCGGGACTAGCGGAGATTACGAGCAGTACTTC.

The chain uses TRBV18 and TRBJ2-1, with 9 nucleotides matching TRBD1. CDR1 KGHSH and CDR2 LQKENI come from the germline V gene. The CDR3 has 14 residues. The trim removed 8 bases at V and 5 bases at J, leaving 7 bases unmatched. CDR3 protein: CASTGQGLNNEQFF. In nucleotides, the CDR3 is TGTGCCAGCACGGGACAGGGTTTGAACAATGAGCAGTTCTTC.

The chain uses TRBV5-4 and TRBJ2-2, with 7 bases that match TRBD2. Germline V gives CDR1 SGHNT, CDR2 YYREEE (reference sequence). The ends lost 5 bases at V and 3 bases at J; junction bases unmatched: 10. The CDR3 has 16 residues. The chain's CDR3 is CASRKQRDWYTGELFF. The CDR3 DNA reads TGTGCCAGCAGAAAACAGCGGGATTGGTACACCGGGGAGCTGTTTTTT.

The chain uses TRBV4-1 and TRBJ2-1, with 7 positions matching TRBD2. The CDR3 runs to 17 residues. Germline V gene lookup returns CDR1 MGHRA and CDR2 YSYEKL. Unmatched junction bases numbered 11, after V lost 1 base and J lost 5 bases. The CDR3 DNA reads TGCGCCAGCAGCCAAGCGACACTAGCGTCTCGTAACAATGAGCAGTTCTTC. Encoded protein: CASSQATLASRNNEQFF.

This chain uses TRBV5-6 with TRBJ1-2; TRBD1 matches 9 bases. The V segment lost 5 bases and the J segment 2 bases; nucleotides outside the gene matches: 10. This CDR3 has 16 residues. Germline CDR1 is SGHDT and CDR2 is YYEEEE. CDR3 sequence (DNA): TGTGCCAGCAGGTTTGATACCGGGACAGGGAACTATGGCTACACCTTC. It translates to CASRFDTGTGNYGYTF.

The table lists this clone with a count of one. This chain links TRBV7-9 with TRBJ1-4; 7 bases align to TRBD1. The CDR3 totals 15 residues. V dropped 2 bases and J dropped 8; count of bases not matched to a gene: 8. Germline-derived CDR1 and CDR2 are SEHNR and FQNEAQ (reference sequence). The CDR3 DNA reads TGTGCCAGCAGCTTATTCGACAGGGCCGCGGAAAAACTGTTTTTT. This translates into CASSLFDRAAEKLFF.

CDR3 in amino acids: CASSIMGTWGEKLFF. The CDR3 nucleotides read TGTGCCAGTAGTATCATGGGGACCTGGGGGGAAAAACTGTTTTTT. The gene calls are TRBV19 and TRBJ1-4, with D possibly matching TRBD1 (5 bases). V shed 3 bases and J shed 8 bases, with 16 bases lying between them. Germline CDR1 LNHDA, CDR2 SQIVND (reference sequence). There are 15 residues in the CDR3.

V gene TRBV4-3 combines with J gene TRBJ2-7; possibly TRBD1 for D (6 bases). The germline gives CDR1 LGHNA, CDR2 YSLEER. The CDR3 runs to 14 residues. V shed 3 bases and J shed 5 bases, with 14 bases lying between them. CDR3 sequence (DNA): TGCGCCAGCAGCCATCGTACCGGACAGAACGAGCAGTACTTC. It codes for CASSHRTGQNEQYF.

This rearrangement joins TRBV19 to TRBJ2-3, with TRBD2 matching 9 bases. From germline, CDR1 is LNHDA and CDR2 SQIVND (reference sequence). This CDR3 region has 16 residues. V lost 3 bases and J lost 4; bases outside the gene matches: 8. The CDR3 bases are TGTGCCAGTAGTATTCCAGCGGGAGGTGGCGCAGATACGCAGTATTTT. Its translation is CASSIPAGGGADTQYF.